This T cell receptor beta chain was sequenced for a study of blood T cell repertoires in COVID-19. Study background: Collection of acute and convalescent COVID-19 samples took place in the United States, Italy and Spain. PBMCs, B-cell-depleted T cells, or T cells provided the cDNA or gDNA that made up the material.

With respect to this clone: Distinct nucleotide sequences in the sample also encode this CDR3.

Original processing notes: Using reference gene primer amplification, nucleated cell counts were estimated. Profiled with immunoSEQ multiplex PCR; TCRdb holds only in-frame clones, not every one. The V and J calls and clone size were taken over from that table, and D and trimming were inferred from the DNA. Of some 200,000 clones in the sample, around 80% were seen once. Patients from Seattle were sampled longitudinally, starting during active infection. The CDR3 consists of 13 residues. Germline loops: CDR1 SGHDT, CDR2 YYEEEE. The V gene lost 2 bases and the J gene lost 3 bases, with 8 bases spanning the gap.

This TCR came from a woman aged 25-40 years with COVID-19, enrolled during active disease. The V call is TRBV5-6, the J call TRBJ1-1; tentatively, D is TRBD1 (5 bases). The sequenced sample was peripheral blood. The CDR3 reads CASSFGGDTEAFF. The DNA for the CDR3 is TGTGCCAGCAGCTTTGGGGGGGACACTGAAGCTTTCTTT.